This T cell receptor beta chain was identified during a study of cytomegalovirus exposure and HLA in healthy donors. Study details: A prior study identified 110 million or so unique TCR beta sequences from roughly 170 million T cells.

The J segment lost 6 bases and the V segment lost 5 bases, leaving 6 bases of the junction unmatched. CDR1 is SGHNT, CDR2 YYREEE, per germline (reference sequence). This CDR3 has 15 residues. In the PCR, 60 Vbeta and 13 Jbeta primers were used. Libraries were prepared by immunoSEQ multiplex PCR; TCRdb keeps only in-frame clonotypes and omits some of them. The repertoire has around 110,000 clones, just over 65% of them found once; the top ten carry about 1.6%. General study findings and limits: Relative to equally common others, HLA-associated TCR beta chains showed greater clonal expansion in a later analysis. Sequencing likely produced, as an artifact, a cluster of highly shared sequence variants. Researchers reported that a few CMV-associated chains were confirmed in vitro as CMV antigen-specific.

As concerns this clone: Its antigen remains unidentified.

This TCR derives from a young man in good health and CMV-seronegative. The sample taken for sequencing was PBMCs. V and J are TRBV5-4 and TRBJ2-3; TRBD2 agrees at 13 bases. CDR3 amino acids: CASSTTSGGADTQYF. The CDR3 DNA follows: TGTGCCAGCAGTACCACTAGCGGGGGGGCGGATACGCAGTATTTT.